This T cell receptor beta chain appears in the sequencing data of a study of blood T cell repertoires in COVID-19. The CDR3 contains 16 residues. The V end lost 4 bases, the J end lost 0 bases, and 13 bases lay between the germline ends. Per germline, CDR1 SGHVS and CDR2 FQNEAQ. The data were produced by immunoSEQ multiplex PCR, yet TCRdb's version contains in-frame clones alone and is incomplete. The data hold 230,000 or so clones, with around 84% observed a single time. This rearrangement joins TRBV7-8 to TRBJ1-5; D is uncertain. The sample comprised peripheral blood. The sequence was collected from a man aged 25 to 40 with active or convalescent COVID-19. The chain's CDR3 is CASSSVSGFSNQPQHF. The CDR3 region has the DNA TGTGCCAGCAGCTCCGTCTCAGGTTTTAGCAATCAGCCCCAGCATTTT.